This note documents a single T cell receptor beta chain sequence. Study processing details: Nucleated cell counts were estimated from reference gene primer amplification. TCRdb keeps only in-frame clones here, not all; method: immunoSEQ multiplex PCR. Clonal size and the V and J genes are those of that table, whereas D and trimming came from the DNA. Found here are a few hundred thousand clones, around 84% of them singletons; the top ten hold over 2.5%. This sample is drawn from a study of blood T cell repertoires in COVID-19. Study information: Collection of acute and convalescent COVID-19 samples took place in the United States, Italy and Spain. T cells, B-cell-depleted T cells, or PBMCs supplied cDNA or gDNA.

Between the trimmed V and J ends, which lost 3 bases and 3 bases, there was a span of 6 bases. Germline values: CDR1 SEHNR, CDR2 FQNEAQ (reference sequence). The CDR3 consists of 14 residues. The origin of this receptor is a man between 60 and 75 years old with acute or convalescent COVID-19. Sequenced input: peripheral blood. The chain couples TRBV7-9 to TRBJ2-6; D remains unclear. CDR3 in DNA: TGTGCCAGCAGCTTGATTAGTGGGGCCAACGTCCTGACTTTC. This translates into CASSLISGANVLTF.